The next 6 T cell receptor beta chains were all read from a single sample in a study of identical twins. From the 5' RACE reads, TCRdb called clonotypes with MiXCR, one entry per CDR3 protein. This sample carries 1.5 million to 2 million distinct CDR3 sequences, under 35% of them seen once, and the ten largest clones take about 0.25%. The sequencing sample was made of cord blood. The receptors come from a newborn girl in good health.

This clonotype was counted a few times. The J gene is TRBJ1-6, the V gene TRBV27; D not certain. The CDR3 is 15 amino acids. Germline V gene lookup returns CDR1 MNHEY and CDR2 SMNVEV (reference sequence). The V gene lost 6 bases and the J gene lost 7 bases, with 16 bases spanning the gap. CDR3 in amino acids: CASRLNPGQNSPLHF. The CDR3 DNA reads TGTGCCAGCAGACTTAACCCGGGCCAAAATTCACCCCTCCACTTT.

On this clonotype: A much more abundant neighbour one base away suggests this may be a read error. The chain joins TRBV4-2 to TRBJ2-5; D is uncertain. The CDR3 extends over 15 amino acids. In germline, CDR1 is LGHNA, CDR2 YNFKEQ. V lost 0 bases to trimming and J lost 11 bases, with 19 bases between them. The CDR3 sequence is CASSQDRSNYNEQYF. The CDR3, as DNA: TGTGCCAGCAGCCAAGACAGGTCTAACTACAATGAGCAGTACTTC.

CDR3 bases: TGTGCCACCAGTGATTTTAACAGGGGTACGAATCAGCCCCAGCATTTT. Its translation is CATSDFNRGTNQPQHF. The chain uses TRBV24-1 and TRBJ1-5; 7 nucleotides line up with TRBD1. The CDR3 runs 16 residues. Germline V gene sequence: CDR1 KGHDR, CDR2 SFDVKD. The trim removed 1 base at V and 4 bases at J, leaving 6 bases unmatched.

J is TRBJ2-1 and V is TRBV19; the match to TRBD2 covers 10 bases. CDR1 is LNHDA and CDR2 is SQIVND in the germline V gene (reference sequence). The CDR3 loop spans 14 amino acids. With 5 bases clipped from V and 5 bases from J, the junction kept 3 bases outside the gene matches. The DNA for the CDR3 is TGTGCCAGTAGTTGGCTAGCGGGAGACAATGAGCAGTTCTTC. It yields the protein CASSWLAGDNEQFF.

The V gene is TRBV20-1, the J gene TRBJ1-2; TRBD1 matches 7 bases. Per germline, CDR1 DFQATT and CDR2 SNEGSKA (reference sequence). The CDR3 runs 14 residues. J was trimmed by 6 bases and V by 0 bases; bases with no gene match: 7. The CDR3 loop reads CSARDPLGTDGYTF. The CDR3 nucleotides read TGCAGTGCTAGAGATCCTTTGGGGACAGATGGCTACACCTTC.

The chain joins TRBV7-2 to TRBJ2-1; 9 bases map to TRBD2. This CDR3 region has 15 residues. The junction had 9 bases not matched to a gene; V was cut back by 7 bases and J by 5 bases. Per the germline V gene, CDR1 is SGHTA and CDR2 is FQGNSA. CDR3 in DNA: TGTGCCAGCACCCTTAGCGGGGGACCGAACAATGAGCAGTTCTTC. Its protein product is CASTLSGGPNNEQFF.